This T cell receptor beta chain was sequenced for a study of T-cell reconstitution after alpha-beta-depleted transplantation in children. The CDR3 runs to 12 residues. Per germline, CDR1 SQVTM and CDR2 ANQGSEA. V lost 5 bases, J lost 6 bases, and 1 base stayed unmatched. This clonotype was observed many times. During its preparation, the TCRbeta library received unique molecular identifiers. Each CDR3 protein gets one entry after TCRdb re-called the PCR reads with MiXCR. The table has approximately 210,000 distinct CDR3 sequences, 13% to 15% seen once; the top ten hold about 12%. The sequences come from PBMCs from the stem cell graft donor, collected from the stem cell graft. This sequence originates from a human donor who donated a stem cell graft to a child with acute lymphoblastic leukemia. The rearrangement joins TRBV29-1 to TRBJ1-4; 9 bases map to TRBD1. The CDR3 reads CSVRQGDEKLFF. The CDR3 region has the DNA TGCAGCGTTCGACAGGGGGATGAAAAACTGTTTTTT.